The following is a T cell receptor (beta chain) sequence with its context. Its matching antigen is unknown. The sample belongs to a study of glioma-infiltrating T cells after dendritic cell vaccination. Overall study: At biweekly intervals, patients got three intradermal dendritic cell vaccine injections.

General study findings and limits: Patients with more pretreatment TILs had longer time to progression and survival.

Selection required adequate fresh-frozen tumor tissue plus more than two years' survival data. Primers: 60 V beta forward and 13 J beta reverse. Data came from immunoSEQ multiplex PCR; TCRdb stores just in-frame clones and leaves some out. The data hold approximately 90,000 clones, with approximately 81% observed a single time. Per germline, CDR1 MNHNS and CDR2 SASEGT. This CDR3 is built from 15 residues. Losses at the gene ends were 7 bases for V and 4 bases for J; bases not matched to a gene: 8. The material sequenced was blood, taken before dendritic cell vaccination. This TCR was sampled from a human donor with glioblastoma. The rearrangement uses TRBV6-1 and TRBJ2-3; TRBD2 matches at 10 bases. The DNA for the CDR3 is TGTGCCAGCACCCCCCTAGCGGGAGCCGCAGATACGCAGTATTTT. Residues: CASTPLAGAADTQYF.